Shown below are 14 T cell receptor beta chains from a single sample sequenced in a study of beta chain features in type 1 diabetes. No antigen is known for these receptors. Sequenced material consisted of expressed TCRB transcripts (all of the isolated RNA was reverse transcribed). Using immunoSEQ multiplex PCR, the repertoire was profiled, and TCRdb retains in-frame clones only, with some absent. Of 240,000 or so clones listed, around 21% are singletons. Study-wide results and caveats: Type 1 diabetes patients had moderately but significantly shorter TCRB CDR3s in all four CD4+ subsets.

The sequencing sample was made of naive CD4+ T cells from blood. The receptors originated from a middle-aged woman with type 1 diabetes.

This clone was detected only a few times. The chain joins TRBV28 to TRBJ2-7; 7 nucleotides align to TRBD1. CDR3 length: 14 residues. V gave up 6 bases and J gave up 2 bases; unmatched junction bases: 7. The germline V gene encodes CDR1 MDHEN and CDR2 SYDVKM. Here the CDR3 reads CASRGRQGPYEQYF. CDR3 DNA: TGTGCCAGCAGGGGCCGACAGGGACCCTACGAGCAGTACTTC. The variable domain in full, with the rest retrieved from reference TRBV28 and TRBJ2-7, is DVKVTQSSRYLVKRTGEKVFLECVQDMDHENMFWYRQDPGLGLRLIYFSYDVKMKEKGDIPEGYSVSREKKERFSLILESASTNQTSMYLCASRGRQGPYEQYFGPGTRLTVT.

This chain uses TRBV29-1 with TRBJ2-7, with 12 positions matching TRBD2. The length of the CDR3 is 15 residues. CDR1 SQVTM and CDR2 ANQGSEA come from the germline V gene. V trimming: 6 bases; J trimming: 7 bases; junction bases outside the gene matches: 13. The CDR3 DNA reads as TGCAGCGTCGGACCGGGACTAGCGGGCGTGGGAGAGCAGTACTTC. Translating it yields CSVGPGLAGVGEQYF.

This clone was seen a single time. The chain employs TRBV14 and TRBJ2-3, with TRBD2 matching over 10 bases. CDR1 SGHDN and CDR2 FVKESK come from the germline V gene. This CDR3 comprises 16 residues. The ends lost 3 bases at V and 2 bases at J; junction bases unmatched: 5. CDR3 amino acids: CASSHGLAEFTDTQYF. The CDR3 bases are TGTGCCAGCAGCCACGGACTAGCGGAGTTCACAGATACGCAGTATTTT.

The table lists this clone with a few counts. The chain is built from TRBV7-3 and TRBJ2-1; perhaps TRBD2 as D (6 bases). Trimming cost V 6 bases and J 8 bases, with 14 bases left between them. The V gene's germline CDR1 is SGHTA and CDR2 FQGTGA. This CDR3 has 13 amino acids. CDR3 amino acids: CASSGTGSHEQFF. CDR3 sequence (DNA): TGTGCCAGCAGTGGGACTGGCAGTCATGAGCAGTTCTTC.

The table lists this clone with a few counts. The chain has TRBV27 and TRBJ1-5; D is possibly TRBD1 (5 bases). With 6 bases removed from V and 5 bases from J, the gap between germline ends came to 14 bases. Germline V gene data show CDR1 as MNHEY and CDR2 as SMNVEV (reference sequence). The CDR3 loop spans 14 amino acids. The CDR3 sequence: CASSPGAGDQPQHF. CDR3 nucleotide sequence: TGTGCCAGCAGCCCCGGGGCGGGGGATCAGCCCCAGCATTTT.

This rearrangement joins TRBV5-1 to TRBJ1-6; TRBD1 matches 7 bases. The V segment lost 6 bases and the J segment 9 bases; nucleotides outside the gene matches: 9. The germline V gene has CDR1 SGHRS and CDR2 YFSETQ. This CDR3 is 14 amino acids long. The chain's CDR3 is CASTPDRSGSPLHF. The CDR3 DNA reads TGCGCCAGCACACCGGACAGGTCCGGTTCACCCCTCCACTTT.

The V and J genes are TRBV5-1 and TRBJ1-2; D remains unclear. The germline V gene has CDR1 SGHRS and CDR2 YFSETQ. The CDR3 contains 13 residues. V was shortened by 7 bases and J by 8 bases, with 18 bases between the two germline ends. The CDR3 DNA follows: TGCGCCAGCGGTTCGGGGAATACGGAGGGCTACACCTTC. Translating gives CASGSGNTEGYTF.

This chain connects TRBV19 to TRBJ1-1, with D possibly being TRBD1 (5 bases). The V gene's germline CDR1 is LNHDA and CDR2 SQIVND (reference sequence). Between the trimmed V and J ends, which lost 3 bases and 4 bases, there was a span of 12 bases. The CDR3 spans 14 residues. The CDR3 nucleotides are TGTGCCAGTAGTATGGGATCAGGGTTCACTGAAGCTTTCTTT. This translates into CASSMGSGFTEAFF.

This clone was picked up a small number of times. V is TRBV30 and J is TRBJ1-2; 7 nucleotides line up with TRBD1. The CDR3 is 13 amino acids. Losses at the gene ends were 8 bases for V and 5 bases for J; bases not matched to a gene: 11. Looked up from germline, CDR1 is GTSNPN and CDR2 is SVGIG (reference sequence). This CDR3 is CAIRGVLAYGYTF. DNA of the CDR3: TGTGCCATCAGGGGGGTATTGGCTTATGGCTACACCTTC.

This clone was recorded a few times. The rearrangement links TRBV7-9 to TRBJ2-5; tentatively, D is TRBD1 (6 bases). V lost 0 bases and J 3 bases, leaving 11 bases between the germline ends. The CDR3 is 15 residues long. Germline-derived CDR1 and CDR2 are SEHNR and FQNEAQ (reference sequence). The CDR3 loop is CASSLAGAAEETQYF. The CDR3 DNA reads as TGTGCCAGCAGCTTAGCGGGGGCAGCCGAAGAGACCCAGTACTTC.

This clone was counted only a few times. This chain uses TRBV30 with TRBJ2-1; TRBD2 agrees at 10 bases. Germline V lookup: CDR1 GTSNPN, CDR2 SVGIG (reference sequence). Trimming removed 2 bases from V and 6 bases from J; junction bases left unmatched: 1. The CDR3 sequence is 13 residues long. CDR3 in DNA: TGTGCCTGGAGTTGGACTAGCGGCAATGAGCAGTTCTTC. Protein product: CAWSWTSGNEQFF.

The chain uses TRBV30 and TRBJ2-7; D is possibly TRBD2 (6 bases). Germline-derived CDR1 and CDR2 are GTSNPN and SVGIG (reference sequence). V was pared by 2 bases and J by 3 bases, with 11 bases between. The CDR3 sequence is 13 residues long. Written as DNA, the CDR3 is TGTGCCTGGAGTCGGGGGACTTTCTACGAGCAGTACTTC. Translating it yields CAWSRGTFYEQYF.

The rearrangement uses TRBV14 and TRBJ2-1; unclear D gene. Trimming took off 0 bases at V and 10 bases at J, with 10 bases between the two ends. The CDR3 sequence is 13 residues long. Germline lookup yields CDR1 SGHDN and CDR2 FVKESK. The CDR3 loop is CASSQDGDQEQFF. In nucleotides, the CDR3 is TGTGCCAGCAGCCAAGATGGAGATCAAGAGCAGTTCTTC.

This chain connects TRBV28 to TRBJ2-7; 12 bases match TRBD2. Trimming removed 4 bases from V and 4 bases from J; junction bases left unmatched: 11. This CDR3 is built from 17 residues. Germline assignment: CDR1 MDHEN and CDR2 SYDVKM. Here the CDR3 DNA reads TGTGCCAGCAGTTCCCTTGAGGCTAGCGGGAGGGGATACGAGCAGTACTTC. It encodes CASSSLEASGRGYEQYF.